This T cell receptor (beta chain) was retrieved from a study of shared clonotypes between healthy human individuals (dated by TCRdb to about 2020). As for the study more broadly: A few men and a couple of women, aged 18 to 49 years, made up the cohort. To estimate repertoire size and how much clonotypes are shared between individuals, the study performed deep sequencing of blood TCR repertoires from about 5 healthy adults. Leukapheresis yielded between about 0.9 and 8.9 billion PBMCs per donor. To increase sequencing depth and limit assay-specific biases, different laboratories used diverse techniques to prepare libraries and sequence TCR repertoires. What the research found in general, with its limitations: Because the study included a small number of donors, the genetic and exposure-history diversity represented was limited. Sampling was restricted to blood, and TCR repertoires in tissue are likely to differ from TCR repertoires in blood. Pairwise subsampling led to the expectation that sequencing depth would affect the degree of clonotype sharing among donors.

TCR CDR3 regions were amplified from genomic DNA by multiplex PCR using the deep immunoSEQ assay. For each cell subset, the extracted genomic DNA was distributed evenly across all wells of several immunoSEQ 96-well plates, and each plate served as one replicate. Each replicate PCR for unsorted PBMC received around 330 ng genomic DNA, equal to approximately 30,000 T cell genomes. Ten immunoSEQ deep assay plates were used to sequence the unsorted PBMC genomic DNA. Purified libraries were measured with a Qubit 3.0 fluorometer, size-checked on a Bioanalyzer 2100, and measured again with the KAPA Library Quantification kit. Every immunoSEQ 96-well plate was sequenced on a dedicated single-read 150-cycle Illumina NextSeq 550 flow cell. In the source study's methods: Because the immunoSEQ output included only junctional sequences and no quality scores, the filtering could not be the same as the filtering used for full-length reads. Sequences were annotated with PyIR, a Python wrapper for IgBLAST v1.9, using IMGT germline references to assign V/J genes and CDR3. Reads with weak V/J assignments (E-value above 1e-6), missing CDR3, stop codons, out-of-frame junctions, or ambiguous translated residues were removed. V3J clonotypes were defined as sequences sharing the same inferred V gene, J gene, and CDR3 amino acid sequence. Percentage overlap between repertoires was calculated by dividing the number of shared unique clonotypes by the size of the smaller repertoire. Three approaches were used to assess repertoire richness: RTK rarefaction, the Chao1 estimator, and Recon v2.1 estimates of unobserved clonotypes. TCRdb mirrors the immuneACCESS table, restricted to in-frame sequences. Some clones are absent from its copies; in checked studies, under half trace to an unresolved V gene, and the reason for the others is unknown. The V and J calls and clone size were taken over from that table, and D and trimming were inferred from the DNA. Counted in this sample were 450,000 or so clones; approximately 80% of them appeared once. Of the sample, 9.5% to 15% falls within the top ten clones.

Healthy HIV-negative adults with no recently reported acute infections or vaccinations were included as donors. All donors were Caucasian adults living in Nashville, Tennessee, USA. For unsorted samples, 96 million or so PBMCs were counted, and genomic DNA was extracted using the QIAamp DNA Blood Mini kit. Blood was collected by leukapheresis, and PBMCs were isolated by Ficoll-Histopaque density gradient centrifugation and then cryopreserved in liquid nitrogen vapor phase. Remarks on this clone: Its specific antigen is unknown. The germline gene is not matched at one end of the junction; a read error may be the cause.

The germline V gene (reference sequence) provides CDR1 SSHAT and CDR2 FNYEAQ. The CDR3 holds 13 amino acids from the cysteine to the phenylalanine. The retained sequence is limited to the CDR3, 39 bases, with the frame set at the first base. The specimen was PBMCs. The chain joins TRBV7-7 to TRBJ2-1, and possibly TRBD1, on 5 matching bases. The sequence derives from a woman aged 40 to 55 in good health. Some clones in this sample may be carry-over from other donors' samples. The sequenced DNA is TGTGCTAGCAGCAGGGATGTGTACAGTGAGCAGTTCTTC. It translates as CASSRDVYSEQFF. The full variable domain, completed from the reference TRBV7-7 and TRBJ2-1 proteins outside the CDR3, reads GAGVSQSPRYKVTKRGQDVTLRCDPISSHATLYWYQQALGQGPEFLTYFNYEAQPDKSGLPSDRFSAERPEGSISTLTIQRTEQRDSAMYRCASSRDVYSEQFFGPGTRLTVL.